These 23 T cell receptor beta chains came from one sample sequenced in a study of T cell responses to AZD1222 COVID-19 vaccine. TCRdb's copy holds only in-frame clones and misses some; the assay was immunoSEQ multiplex PCR. The data show fewer than 85,000 clones, 85% to 90% seen once. The sample here was peripheral blood, taken 28 days after the second AZD1222 dose. The receptor set was obtained from an adult who received the AZD1222 COVID-19 vaccine.

This sequence joins TRBV5-4 and TRBJ1-1; the D is unclear. V lost 1 base and J 7 bases, leaving 14 bases between the germline ends. CDR3 length: 14 amino acids. Germline V gene lookup returns CDR1 SGHNT and CDR2 YYREEE (reference sequence). In DNA, the CDR3 is TGTGCCAGCAGCTTGACGGGCCGTGTCGATGAAGCTTTCTTT. Protein sequence: CASSLTGRVDEAFF.

The CDR3 sequence: CASADRALETQYF. The DNA for the CDR3 is TGCGCCAGCGCAGACAGGGCATTGGAGACCCAGTACTTC. The J gene is TRBJ2-5, the V gene TRBV5-1; 7 bases line up with TRBD1. CDR1 is SGHRS and CDR2 is YFSETQ in the germline V gene. V shed 7 bases, J shed 5 bases, and the junction held 8 bases outside the gene matches. The CDR3 sequence is 13 residues long.

CDR3 nucleotides: TGCAGCGTCCGGGACAGGCGCTCCTACGAGCAGTACTTC. Translated, it gives CSVRDRRSYEQYF. The V call is TRBV29-1, the J call TRBJ2-7; TRBD1 agrees at 8 bases. The CDR3 consists of 13 residues. Germline V gene sequence: CDR1 SQVTM, CDR2 ANQGSEA. V dropped 6 bases and J dropped 0; count of bases not matched to a gene: 4.

This clone was observed a single time. The V and J genes are TRBV3-1 (or the pseudogene TRBV3-2) and TRBJ2-7; D is undetermined. The germline V and J ends were trimmed by 1 base and 6 bases, with 16 bases remaining between them. From germline, CDR1 is LGHDT and CDR2 YNNKEL (reference sequence). This CDR3 contains 15 residues. CDR3 loop: CASSQVGVAGGEQYF. The CDR3 coding sequence is TGTGCCAGCAGCCAAGTTGGTGTGGCAGGCGGCGAGCAGTACTTC.

The gene calls are TRBV6-5 and TRBJ2-1, with 8 bases fitting TRBD2. Germline loops: CDR1 MNHEY, CDR2 SVGAGI. V dropped 4 bases and J dropped 0; count of bases not matched to a gene: 2. The CDR3 runs 15 residues. The CDR3 spells CASSSRGGSYNEQFF. In DNA, the CDR3 is TGTGCCAGCAGTTCCCGGGGGGGCTCCTACAATGAGCAGTTCTTC.

This chain joins TRBV28 and TRBJ2-7; no definite D call. The V end was cut by 4 bases, the J end by 1 base, with 8 bases between. The CDR3 extends over 13 amino acids. Per the germline V gene, CDR1 is MDHEN and CDR2 is SYDVKM. This CDR3 reads CASSSLPSYEQYF. Written as DNA, the CDR3 is TGTGCCAGCAGTTCCCTCCCATCCTACGAGCAGTACTTC.

This chain uses TRBV20-1 with TRBJ1-1; possibly TRBD1 for D (5 bases). The V end was cut by 3 bases, the J end by 4 bases, with 15 bases between. The CDR3 is 14 amino acids. Germline CDR1 reads DFQATT; CDR2 reads SNEGSKA (reference sequence). CDR3 bases: TGCAGTGCTAGTTTCCAAGGTGGGGCCACTGAAGCTTTCTTT. It specifies CSASFQGGATEAFF.

The chain employs TRBV30 and TRBJ1-3; D ambiguous. Germline lookup yields CDR1 GTSNPN and CDR2 SVGIG (reference sequence). V lost 7 bases, J lost 2 bases, and 15 bases lay in between. CDR3 length equals 14 residues. The CDR3 nucleotides read TGTGCCTCGCCCGGATCTTCAGCTGGAAACACCATATATTTT. Translation gives CASPGSSAGNTIYF.

The chain links TRBV7-3 to TRBJ2-1; 9 nucleotides agree with TRBD2. Germline CDR1 is SGHTA and CDR2 is FQGTGA. The CDR3 runs to 15 residues. V was clipped by 5 bases and J by 10 bases; unmatched bases: 12. This CDR3 reads CASSPGGGRGSEQFF. CDR3 coding DNA: TGTGCCAGCAGCCCGGGGGGCGGGAGGGGCAGCGAGCAGTTCTTC.

The CDR3 DNA is TGTGCCAGCTATAGGGGGGGACAGAACACTGAAGCTTTCTTT. This gives the protein CASYRGGQNTEAFF. V and J are TRBV19 and TRBJ1-1; D is perhaps TRBD1 (6 bases). V lost 9 bases and J 1 base, leaving 15 bases between the germline ends. CDR1 LNHDA and CDR2 SQIVND come from the germline V gene (reference sequence). The CDR3 has 14 residues.

The chain employs TRBV6-1 and TRBJ1-2; the match to TRBD1 covers 12 bases. Germline-derived CDR1 and CDR2 are MNHNS and SASEGT. V lost 3 bases and J lost 4; bases outside the gene matches: 6. The CDR3 runs to 16 residues. CDR3 coding DNA: TGTGCCAGCAGTGAGGGACAGGGGGCGCTTAGCTATGGCTACACCTTC. This encodes CASSEGQGALSYGYTF.

This rearrangement joins TRBV14 to TRBJ1-1; the D gene is possibly TRBD1 (5 bases). With 4 bases removed from V and 1 base from J, the gap between germline ends came to 13 bases. The CDR3 is made up of 15 amino acids. Per germline, CDR1 SGHDN and CDR2 FVKESK. CDR3 sequence reads: CASSPARGPNTEAFF. CDR3 DNA: TGTGCCAGCAGCCCAGCGAGGGGTCCGAACACTGAAGCTTTCTTT.

The rearrangement uses TRBV5-1 and TRBJ1-4; D remains unclear. Per germline, CDR1 SGHRS and CDR2 YFSETQ. The CDR3 is 14 residues long. The V end lost 4 bases, the J end lost 7 bases, and 14 bases lay between the germline ends. CDR3 protein: CASSPGSGIEKLFF. As DNA, the CDR3 is TGCGCCAGCAGCCCCGGCTCAGGTATTGAAAAACTGTTTTTT. Full variable domain (remainder filled in from reference TRBV5-1 and TRBJ1-4): KAGVTQTPRYLIKTRGQQVTLSCSPISGHRSVSWYQQTPGQGLQFLFEYFSETQRNKGNFPGRFSGRQFSNSRSEMNVSTLELGDSALYLCASSPGSGIEKLFFGSGTQLSVL.

This clone was counted once. The V call is TRBV3-1 (or the pseudogene TRBV3-2), the J call TRBJ2-2; TRBD1 matches 8 bases. The CDR3 runs 15 residues. Germline CDR1 is LGHDT and CDR2 is YNNKEL (reference sequence). V was pared by 4 bases and J by 8 bases, with 9 bases of the junction left unmatched. The CDR3 protein is CASSPRQGARGELFF. CDR3 nucleotide sequence: TGTGCCAGCAGCCCGAGGCAGGGGGCGCGAGGGGAGCTGTTTTTT.

This clone showed up just once. V gene TRBV6-2 or TRBV6-3 combines with J gene TRBJ2-7, with 7 bases fitting TRBD2. This CDR3 is 17 amino acids long. Trimming cost V 0 bases and J 6 bases; bases outside gene matches: 14. Per germline, CDR1 MNHEY and CDR2 SVGEGT. The CDR3 here is CASSYSELAAGLPEQYF. Here the CDR3 DNA reads TGTGCCAGCAGTTACTCGGAGCTAGCGGCGGGGCTCCCCGAGCAGTACTTC.

The CDR3 reads CASSYGYEQFF. CDR3 sequence (DNA): TGTGCCAGCAGTTACGGGTATGAGCAGTTCTTC. V and J are TRBV6-2 or TRBV6-3 and TRBJ2-1; D gene uncertain. Trimming left V 2 bases short and J 8 bases short, with 4 bases between. Germline V gene sequence: CDR1 MNHEY, CDR2 SVGEGT. The CDR3 sequence is 11 residues long.

This chain uses TRBV10-3 with TRBJ1-1; no reliable D call. CDR1 and CDR2 from the germline V gene are ENHRY and SYGVKD. The CDR3 loop spans 13 amino acids. The V and J ends lost 10 bases and 0 bases respectively, with 12 bases between them. The CDR3, as DNA: TGTGCCACCGGAGGAGGCCTGAACACTGAAGCTTTCTTT. It translates to CATGGGLNTEAFF.

This clone has a handful of counts. This sequence joins TRBV7-2 and TRBJ2-4, with D possibly TRBD1 on 6 matching bases. Trimming removed 5 bases at V and 6 bases at J, with 14 bases between. The CDR3 consists of 14 residues. Germline assignment: CDR1 SGHTA and CDR2 FQGNSA. The CDR3 region has the DNA TGTGCCAGCAGCCCCCAAGGGGGTCCAAACATTCAGTACTTC. Its protein is CASSPQGGPNIQYF.

This chain uses TRBV4-3 with TRBJ2-7; TRBD1 aligns across 11 bases. The CDR3 covers 15 residues. Germline-derived CDR1 and CDR2 are LGHNA and YSLEER. The ends lost 3 bases at V and 2 bases at J; junction bases unmatched: 3. Here the CDR3 DNA reads TGCGCCAGCAGCCAGTTGGACAGGGGGCCCTACGAGCAGTACTTC. The encoded protein is CASSQLDRGPYEQYF.

This chain uses TRBV2 with TRBJ1-5, with 11 bases matching TRBD1. This CDR3 has 20 residues. V trimming: 2 bases; J trimming: 0 bases; junction bases outside the gene matches: 12. From germline, CDR1 is SNHLY and CDR2 FYNNEI. The CDR3 spells CASSENFPGQGVGSNQPQHF. For the CDR3, the DNA is TGTGCCAGCAGTGAAAATTTCCCGGGACAGGGGGTAGGTAGCAATCAGCCCCAGCATTTT. Based on the CDR3 plus reference TRBV2 and TRBJ1-5, the full variable domain is EPEVTQTPSHQVTQMGQEVILRCVPISNHLYFYWYRQILGQKVEFLVSFYNNEISEKSEIFDDQFSVERPDGSNFTLKIRSTKLEDSAMYFCASSENFPGQGVGSNQPQHFGDGTRLSIL.

The V call is TRBV7-7, the J call TRBJ1-5, with TRBD1 as a possible D gene (5 bases). V dropped 10 bases and J dropped 0 bases, with 31 bases sitting between them. This CDR3 is built from 20 residues. CDR1 and CDR2 from the germline V gene are SSHAT and FNYEAQ (reference sequence). Written as DNA, the CDR3 is TGTGCCATGCATAACCCTCTGGGGACGGCGCCTCTTTATAGCAATCAGCCCCAGCATTTT. Translation gives CAMHNPLGTAPLYSNQPQHF.

V and J are TRBV2 and TRBJ2-7; D remains unclear. The CDR3 has 10 residues. Germline V gives CDR1 SNHLY, CDR2 FYNNEI. With 5 bases removed from V and 6 bases from J, the gap between germline ends came to 5 bases. The CDR3 DNA reads as TGTGCCAGCAGTACGCTCGAGCAGTACGTC. Amino acid sequence: CASSTLEQYV.

This chain joins TRBV6-1 and TRBJ2-7, with D perhaps matching TRBD1 (6 bases). From germline, CDR1 is MNHNS and CDR2 SASEGT. V lost 3 bases and J lost 4, with 13 bases in between. This CDR3 has 14 amino acids. CDR3 sequence (DNA): TGTGCCAGCAGTGAGGGACACGGTCCTTACGAGCAGTACTTC. Protein: CASSEGHGPYEQYF.